The T cell receptor (beta chain) under discussion was sequenced for a study of T-cell reconstitution after alpha-beta-depleted transplantation in children. About this clonotype itself: Its antigen is undetermined.

A library of TCRbeta sequences, prepared with unique molecular identifiers, was generated. TCRdb reprocessed the PCR reads via MiXCR and lists one record per CDR3 protein. The table includes 70,000 to 95,000 distinct CDR3 sequences, roughly 16% detected once. Whole-study findings and limits: By about two months after transplant, alpha-beta T cells reportedly arose from several hundred graft clones that had expanded. Newly produced T cells mostly accounted for T-cell counts and diversity one year post-transplant. From surviving recipient T cells and thymic progenitors came the high day-60 TCRbeta diversity observed in some patients.

The TCR sequence derives from a male patient under 10 years old who had a stem cell transplant for acute lymphoblastic leukemia, so the T cells may come from the graft donor. Specimen: PBMCs, mostly from graft donor cells, collected 180 days after TCRalphabeta/CD19-depleted stem cell transplant.

The CDR3 is CASSTPSGVGNEQFF. In DNA form, the CDR3 reads TGTGCCAGCAGTACACCTAGCGGGGTAGGCAATGAGCAGTTCTTC. The chain is built from TRBV6-1 and TRBJ2-1; the match to TRBD2 covers 9 bases. CDR1 is MNHNS, CDR2 SASEGT, per germline. The CDR3 is 15 amino acids. With 5 bases clipped from V and 6 bases from J, the junction kept 8 bases outside the gene matches.